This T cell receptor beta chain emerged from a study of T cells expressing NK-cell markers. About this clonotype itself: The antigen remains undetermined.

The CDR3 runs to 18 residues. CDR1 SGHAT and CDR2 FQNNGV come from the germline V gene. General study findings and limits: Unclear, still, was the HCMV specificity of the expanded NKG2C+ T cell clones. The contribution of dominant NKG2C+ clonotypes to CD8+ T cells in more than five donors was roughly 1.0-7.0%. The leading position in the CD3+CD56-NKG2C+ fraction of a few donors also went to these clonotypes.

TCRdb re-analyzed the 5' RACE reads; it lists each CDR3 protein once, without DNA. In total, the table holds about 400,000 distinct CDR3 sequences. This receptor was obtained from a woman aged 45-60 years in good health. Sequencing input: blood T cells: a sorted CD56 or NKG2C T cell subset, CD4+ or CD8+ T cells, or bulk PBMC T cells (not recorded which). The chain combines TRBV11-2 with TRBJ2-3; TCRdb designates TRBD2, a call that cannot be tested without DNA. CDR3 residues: CASSLEALGGRTTDTQYF.